Given below is one T cell receptor beta chain in context. The antigen is unknown. Amplification used 60 Vbeta primers and 13 Jbeta primers. Clones were sequenced by immunoSEQ multiplex PCR, and TCRdb holds only the in-frame ones, with some missing. The sample consists of 150,000 to 200,000 clones, roughly 80% of them appearing once. These data originate in a study of cytomegalovirus exposure and HLA in healthy donors. Whole-study context: Early released data had 80 million or so unique TCRs, all coming from HLA-typed donors. Of around 410 genotyped donors, roughly 80% grouped in the Caucasian-associated ancestry cluster. Study results and caveats: Accurate prediction of most subjects' HLA-A and HLA-B alleles from TCR beta sequences was reported.

Likely unrecorded immune exposures existed in these nominally healthy donors. The CDR3 has 13 amino acids. The V end was cut by 4 bases, the J end by 2 bases, with 9 bases between. Germline CDR1 reads SGHKS; CDR2 reads YYEKEE (reference sequence). Sample: PBMCs. This TCR was sampled from a woman aged 18-29 years in good health and CMV-seronegative. The chain carries TRBV5-5 and TRBJ1-2; D remains unclear. In nucleotides, the CDR3 is TGTGCCAGCAGCCCACGCGGGAACTATGGCTACACCTTC. Residues: CASSPRGNYGYTF.